This TCR beta chain comes out of a study of cytomegalovirus exposure and HLA in healthy donors. Remarks on this clone: Its antigen remains unidentified. The conserved phenylalanine or tryptophan is not found at the CDR3 terminus, so this likely reflects a read error.

Germline V CDR1 and CDR2: MGHDK, SYGVNS. Trimming shortened V by 8 bases and J by 5 bases, and 13 bases separated the two germline ends. The CDR3 runs to 14 residues. The study's findings and limits: Accurate prediction of HLA-A and HLA-B alleles (for most subjects) was reportedly achieved from TCR beta sequences. Among TCR beta chains, those listed as cytomegalovirus-associated numbered fewer than 200. The authors later linked a missense DCLRE1C variant to TCR beta V- and J-gene trimming.

PCR employed 60 Vbeta and 13 Jbeta primers. Method: immunoSEQ multiplex PCR; TCRdb's copy keeps in-frame clones and lacks some. The sample shows more than 85,000 clones, roughly 80% of them seen only once. The chain carries TRBV25-1 and TRBJ1-6; TRBD1 might be the D (6 bases). This receptor was identified in a man aged 25 to 40 in good health and CMV-seropositive. Material for sequencing was PBMCs. The CDR3 protein is CASGVQGNNSPLHV. The CDR3, as DNA: TGTGCCAGCGGCGTGCAGGGGAATAATTCACCCCTCCACGTT.